These T cell receptor beta chains were read from a single sample in a study of blood T cell repertoires in COVID-19. The table came from immunoSEQ multiplex PCR; TCRdb's copy has only in-frame clones and leaves some out. The repertoire consists of 310,000 or so clones, with around nine tenths occurring once and the leading ten covering 1% to 1.5%. Sample: peripheral blood. All receptors derive from a man aged 70 or older with acute or convalescent COVID-19. CDR3s include the opening cysteine and the closing phenylalanine or tryptophan. Each record gives: clone size, J gene, V gene, D gene, CDR3 DNA, CDR3 protein. A D gene is named only where the DNA matches it firmly. Where a row states a size, it is once, few, many or the class of an expanded clone; other rows omit it.

clone_size: once
j_call: TRBJ1-3
v_call: TRBV27
d_call: NA
cdr3_nt: TGTGCCAGCGGAACTCGACAGCTTGGGCCTTCTGGAAACACCATATATTTT
cdr3_aa: CASGTRQLGPSGNTIYF

clone_size: NA
j_call: TRBJ2-1
v_call: TRBV14
d_call: NA
cdr3_nt: TGTGCCAGCTCAACTTCCCAGGGAACTGAGCAGTTCTTC
cdr3_aa: CASSTSQGTEQFF

clone_size: NA
j_call: TRBJ2-1
v_call: TRBV10-1
d_call: TRBD1
cdr3_nt: TGCGCCAGCAGAATCCCCACAGGGGTCCCCTACAATGAGCAGTTCTTC
cdr3_aa: CASRIPTGVPYNEQFF

clone_size: NA
j_call: TRBJ2-7
v_call: TRBV27
d_call: TRBD2
cdr3_nt: TGTGCCAGCAGTGCCCCCGGGACTAGATTCCACGAGCAGTACTTC
cdr3_aa: CASSAPGTRFHEQYF

clone_size: NA
j_call: TRBJ1-1
v_call: TRBV19
d_call: NA
cdr3_nt: TGTGCCAGTAGTTCTCCGGGACACAACACTGAAGCTTTCTTT
cdr3_aa: CASSSPGHNTEAFF

clone_size: NA
j_call: TRBJ2-5
v_call: TRBV3-1/TRBV3-2
d_call: NA
cdr3_nt: TGTGCCAGCAGCGTTGGCGGCCGGGAGACCCAGTACTTC
cdr3_aa: CASSVGGRETQYF

clone_size: NA
j_call: TRBJ1-4
v_call: TRBV28
d_call: NA
cdr3_nt: TGTGCCAGCAGGATCTGGACATCCCCCGGAAAACTGTTTTTT
cdr3_aa: CASRIWTSPGKLFF

clone_size: NA
j_call: TRBJ1-6
v_call: TRBV19
d_call: TRBD1
cdr3_nt: TGTGCCAGTAGTGCCGGGACAGGGATAATTTCACCCCTCCACTTT
cdr3_aa: CASSAGTGIISPLHF

clone_size: NA
j_call: TRBJ1-6
v_call: TRBV4-1
d_call: TRBD1
cdr3_nt: TGCGCCAGCAGCCAAGTCGAGGGACAGTCCCTACCCCTCCACTTT
cdr3_aa: CASSQVEGQSLPLHF

clone_size: NA
j_call: TRBJ1-1
v_call: TRBV7-9
d_call: NA
cdr3_nt: TGTGCCAGCAGCACCCCCAGGACTGAAGCTTTCTTT
cdr3_aa: CASSTPRTEAFF

clone_size: NA
j_call: TRBJ2-1
v_call: TRBV20-1
d_call: NA
cdr3_nt: TGCAGTGCTAGTAGACAGAGCCCCTACAATGAGCAGTTCTTC
cdr3_aa: CSASRQSPYNEQFF

clone_size: NA
j_call: TRBJ1-3
v_call: TRBV28
d_call: TRBD1
cdr3_nt: TGTGCCAGCAGTTTGACAGGGGGCAAATCTGGAAACACCATATATTTT
cdr3_aa: CASSLTGGKSGNTIYF

clone_size: NA
j_call: TRBJ2-3
v_call: TRBV7-2
d_call: NA
cdr3_nt: TGTGCCAGCAGCTTAGTTGCGCTAACGTCCACAGATACGCAGTATTTT
cdr3_aa: CASSLVALTSTDTQYF

clone_size: NA
j_call: TRBJ1-5
v_call: TRBV4-2
d_call: NA
cdr3_nt: TGTGCCAGCAGCCAAGAAGGAGGGGACCATAGCAATCAGCCCCAGCATTTT
cdr3_aa: CASSQEGGDHSNQPQHF

clone_size: NA
j_call: TRBJ1-4
v_call: TRBV28
d_call: TRBD1
cdr3_nt: TGTGCCAGCAGTCCCTCCCCGGGACAGGGAATGGGTGAAAAACTGTTTTTT
cdr3_aa: CASSPSPGQGMGEKLFF

clone_size: NA
j_call: TRBJ2-1
v_call: TRBV5-1
d_call: TRBD2
cdr3_nt: TGCGCCAGCAGCTCCCGGACTAGCGGGGCCTACAATGAGCAGTTCTTC
cdr3_aa: CASSSRTSGAYNEQFF

clone_size: NA
j_call: TRBJ2-6
v_call: TRBV11-1
d_call: NA
cdr3_nt: TGTGCCAGCAGCTTAGCCCTACCTTCTGGGGCCAACGTCCTGACTTTC
cdr3_aa: CASSLALPSGANVLTF

clone_size: NA
j_call: TRBJ2-1
v_call: TRBV5-1
d_call: NA
cdr3_nt: TGCGCCAGCAGGACGGGACTTTACAATGAGCAGTTCTTC
cdr3_aa: CASRTGLYNEQFF

clone_size: NA
j_call: TRBJ1-4
v_call: TRBV21-1
d_call: NA
cdr3_nt: TGTGCCAGCAGCAAATTACACGAAAAACTGTTTTTT
cdr3_aa: CASSKLHEKLFF

clone_size: NA
j_call: TRBJ2-7
v_call: TRBV28
d_call: NA
cdr3_nt: TGTGCCAGCAGTTTCATACGGGGCTCCTACGAGCAGTACTTC
cdr3_aa: CASSFIRGSYEQYF

clone_size: NA
j_call: TRBJ2-2
v_call: TRBV9
d_call: NA
cdr3_nt: TGTGCCAGCAGCGACGGGTCTGGTACCGGGGAGCTGTTTTTT
cdr3_aa: CASSDGSGTGELFF

clone_size: NA
j_call: TRBJ1-1
v_call: TRBV7-9
d_call: NA
cdr3_nt: TGTGCCAGCAGCTTGGGTACAGTCTCTGAAGCTTTCTTT
cdr3_aa: CASSLGTVSEAFF

clone_size: once
j_call: TRBJ1-2
v_call: TRBV5-1
d_call: NA
cdr3_nt: TGCGCCAGCATGTCAGGGCGAGATGGCTACACCTTC
cdr3_aa: CASMSGRDGYTF

clone_size: NA
j_call: TRBJ2-2
v_call: TRBV4-3
d_call: TRBD1
cdr3_nt: TGCGCCAGCAGCCCGGGACAGATGACGACCGGGGAGCTGTTTTTT
cdr3_aa: CASSPGQMTTGELFF

clone_size: NA
j_call: TRBJ1-2
v_call: TRBV2
d_call: TRBD1
cdr3_nt: TGTGCCAGCAGTGAAGGGCCCCAGGGGGGAGACGGCTACACCTTC
cdr3_aa: CASSEGPQGGDGYTF

clone_size: NA
j_call: TRBJ1-1
v_call: TRBV18
d_call: TRBD1
cdr3_nt: TGTGCCAGCTCACGCAGACAGGGAGAGACTGAAGCTTTCTTT
cdr3_aa: CASSRRQGETEAFF

clone_size: NA
j_call: TRBJ2-1
v_call: TRBV5-1
d_call: NA
cdr3_nt: TGCGCCAGCAGCTTGATATTAGCGGAGAATGAGCAGTTCTTC
cdr3_aa: CASSLILAENEQFF

clone_size: once
j_call: TRBJ1-5
v_call: TRBV6-2/TRBV6-3
d_call: NA
cdr3_nt: TGTGCCAGCAGTTACGGTCGGAGGGAGAATCAGCCCCAGCATTTT
cdr3_aa: CASSYGRRENQPQHF

clone_size: NA
j_call: TRBJ2-3
v_call: TRBV24-1
d_call: NA
cdr3_nt: TGTGCCACGCAGGGCCAGGAGACAGATACGCAGTATTTT
cdr3_aa: CATQGQETDTQYF

clone_size: NA
j_call: TRBJ1-3
v_call: TRBV11-2
d_call: NA
cdr3_nt: TGTGCCAGCAGCTCGTCGGTTGGAAACACCATATATTTT
cdr3_aa: CASSSSVGNTIYF

clone_size: NA
j_call: TRBJ2-7
v_call: TRBV11-2
d_call: TRBD1
cdr3_nt: TGTGCCAGCAGCCCCACCGGGACAGACTACGAGCAGTATTTC
cdr3_aa: CASSPTGTDYEQYF

clone_size: many
j_call: TRBJ2-2
v_call: TRBV3-1/TRBV3-2
d_call: NA
cdr3_nt: TGTGCCAGCAGCCATCTCTCCTGGCTCTTCGCGAACACCGGGGAGCTGTTTTTT
cdr3_aa: CASSHLSWLFANTGELFF

clone_size: NA
j_call: TRBJ1-2
v_call: TRBV5-1
d_call: TRBD1
cdr3_nt: TGCGCCAGCAGCCCAACAGGGGGCGCGGGCGGCTACACCTTC
cdr3_aa: CASSPTGGAGGYTF

clone_size: many
j_call: TRBJ1-2
v_call: TRBV12-3/TRBV12-4
d_call: NA
cdr3_nt: TGTGCCAGCAGTCCCACAGGGACCTATGGCTACACCTTC
cdr3_aa: CASSPTGTYGYTF

clone_size: NA
j_call: TRBJ1-4
v_call: TRBV7-9
d_call: TRBD1
cdr3_nt: TGTGCCAGCAGCTGGACAGGGGTAGGGAATGAAAAACTGTTTTTT
cdr3_aa: CASSWTGVGNEKLFF

clone_size: NA
j_call: TRBJ2-4
v_call: TRBV6-5
d_call: TRBD1
cdr3_nt: TGTGCCAGCAGCGGGACAGGAGCCAAAAACATTCAGTACTTC
cdr3_aa: CASSGTGAKNIQYF

clone_size: NA
j_call: TRBJ2-1
v_call: TRBV11-3
d_call: TRBD1
cdr3_nt: TGTGCCAGCAGCTTAGGGACAGGGATCAATGTTGAGCAGTTCTTC
cdr3_aa: CASSLGTGINVEQFF

clone_size: NA
j_call: TRBJ1-2
v_call: TRBV7-2
d_call: TRBD1
cdr3_nt: TGTGCCAGCACCGAATTAGGGGACAGGGGGCGTCCTGGCTATGGCTACACCTTC
cdr3_aa: CASTELGDRGRPGYGYTF

clone_size: NA
j_call: TRBJ2-7
v_call: TRBV27
d_call: TRBD2
cdr3_nt: TGTGCCAGCAGTTTGTCCCGAGCGGGGGGTTACGAGCAGTACTTC
cdr3_aa: CASSLSRAGGYEQYF

clone_size: once
j_call: TRBJ2-1
v_call: TRBV6-6
d_call: NA
cdr3_nt: TGTGCCAGCAGGCGACGAGAGGGTGAGCAGTTCTTC
cdr3_aa: CASRRREGEQFF

clone_size: NA
j_call: TRBJ2-7
v_call: TRBV28
d_call: TRBD1
cdr3_nt: TGTGCCAGCAGTTCATCCGGGACAGACGGCTACGAGCAGTACTTC
cdr3_aa: CASSSSGTDGYEQYF

clone_size: NA
j_call: TRBJ2-7
v_call: TRBV18
d_call: TRBD2
cdr3_nt: TGTGCCAGCTCACCGGGGACGGGGGGAAGGGAGCAGTACTTC
cdr3_aa: CASSPGTGGREQYF

clone_size: NA
j_call: TRBJ1-1
v_call: TRBV7-2
d_call: TRBD1
cdr3_nt: TGTGCCAGCAGCTTCTTGGGACAGCCAAGTACTGAAGCTTTCTTT
cdr3_aa: CASSFLGQPSTEAFF

clone_size: NA
j_call: TRBJ1-4
v_call: TRBV7-2
d_call: TRBD1
cdr3_nt: TGTGCCAGCAGACGGGCAGGGGGCGTCGGTGAAAAACTGTTTTTT
cdr3_aa: CASRRAGGVGEKLFF

clone_size: few
j_call: TRBJ2-3
v_call: TRBV19
d_call: TRBD2
cdr3_nt: TGTGCCAGTAGCACTGAAGGACTAGGGTGGGATACGCAGTATTTT
cdr3_aa: CASSTEGLGWDTQYF

clone_size: once
j_call: TRBJ1-2
v_call: TRBV9
d_call: TRBD1
cdr3_nt: TGTGCCAGCACCCAGGGGGGCTATGGCTACACCTTC
cdr3_aa: CASTQGGYGYTF